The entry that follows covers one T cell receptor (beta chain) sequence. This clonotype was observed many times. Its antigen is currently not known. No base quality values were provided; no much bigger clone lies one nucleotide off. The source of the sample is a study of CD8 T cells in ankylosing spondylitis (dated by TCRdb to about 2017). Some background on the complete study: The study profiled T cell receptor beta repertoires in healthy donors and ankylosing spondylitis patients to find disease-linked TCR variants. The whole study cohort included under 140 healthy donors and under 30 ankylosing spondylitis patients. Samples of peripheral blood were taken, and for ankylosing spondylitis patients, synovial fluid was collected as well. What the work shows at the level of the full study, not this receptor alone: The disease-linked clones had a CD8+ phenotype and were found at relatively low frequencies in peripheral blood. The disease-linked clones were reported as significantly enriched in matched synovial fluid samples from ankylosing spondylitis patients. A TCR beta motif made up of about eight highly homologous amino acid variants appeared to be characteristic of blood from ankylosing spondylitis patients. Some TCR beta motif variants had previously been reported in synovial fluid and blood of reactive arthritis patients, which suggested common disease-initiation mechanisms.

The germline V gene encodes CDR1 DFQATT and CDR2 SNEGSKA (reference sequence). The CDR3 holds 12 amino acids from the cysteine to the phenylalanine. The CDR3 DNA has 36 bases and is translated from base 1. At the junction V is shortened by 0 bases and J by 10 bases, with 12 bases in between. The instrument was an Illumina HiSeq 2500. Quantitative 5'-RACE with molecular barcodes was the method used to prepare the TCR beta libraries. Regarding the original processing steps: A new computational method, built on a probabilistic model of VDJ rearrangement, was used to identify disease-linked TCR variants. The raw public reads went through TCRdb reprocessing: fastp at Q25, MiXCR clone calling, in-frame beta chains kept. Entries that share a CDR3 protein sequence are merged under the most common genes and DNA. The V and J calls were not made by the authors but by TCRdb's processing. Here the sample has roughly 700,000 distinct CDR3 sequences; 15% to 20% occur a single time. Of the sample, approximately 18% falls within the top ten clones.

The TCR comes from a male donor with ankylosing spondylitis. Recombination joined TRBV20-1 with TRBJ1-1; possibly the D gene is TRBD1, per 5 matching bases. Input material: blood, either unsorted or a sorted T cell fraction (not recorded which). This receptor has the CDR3 CSARDAGGGAFF. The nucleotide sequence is TGCAGTGCTAGAGATGCGGGGGGGGGAGCTTTCTTT.